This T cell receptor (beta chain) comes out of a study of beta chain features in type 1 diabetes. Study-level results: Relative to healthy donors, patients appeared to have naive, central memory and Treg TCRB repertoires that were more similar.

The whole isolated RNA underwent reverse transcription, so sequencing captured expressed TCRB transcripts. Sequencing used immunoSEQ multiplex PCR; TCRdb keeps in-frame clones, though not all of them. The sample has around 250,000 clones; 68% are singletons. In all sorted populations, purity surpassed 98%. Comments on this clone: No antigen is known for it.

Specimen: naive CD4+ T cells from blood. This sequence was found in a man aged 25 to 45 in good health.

CDR3 residues: CASSEDTLKGETQYF. The CDR3 nucleotides are TGTGCCAGCAGTGAAGACACTCTCAAGGGGGAGACCCAGTACTTC. The chain is built from TRBV2 and TRBJ2-5; tentative D call: TRBD1 (5 bases). Germline V gene data show CDR1 as SNHLY and CDR2 as FYNNEI. CDR3 length equals 15 residues. The V gene lost 1 base and the J gene lost 5 bases, with 14 bases spanning the gap.